Included here is one TCR beta chain sequence, with context. The sample comes from a study of Ad26.COV2.S vaccination and SARS-CoV-2 variants. As for treatment: approximately 18 received Ad26.COV2.S at low or high dose, single or two shots; a few received placebo; per-sample allocation not given. The samples were gathered on day 63 after the first injection of vaccine or placebo. Profiling relied on immunoSEQ multiplex PCR, and the TCRdb table lists in-frame clones only, not all of them. The table has around 450,000 clones, less than 95% seen once; the top ten hold about 4.5%. The germline CDR1 and CDR2 sequences are SNHLY and FYNNEI. The CDR3 spans 15 residues. Trimming removed 5 bases at V and 3 bases at J, with 17 bases between.

Sequencing was performed on peripheral blood, taken in a trial of Ad26.COV2.S vaccine versus placebo. The genes are TRBV2 and TRBJ2-7, with D maybe TRBD2 (5 bases). The receptor was derived from a person between 18 and 60 years old who received the Ad26.COV2.S COVID-19 vaccine or a placebo. Written as DNA, the CDR3 is TGTGCCAGCAGTCGGGGAACAAGTACCATCTACGAGCAGTACTTC. It is translated as CASSRGTSTIYEQYF.